These 19 T cell receptor beta chains came from one sample sequenced in a study of technical replicates of blood from a few donors. Only in-frame clones appear in the TCRdb table, and some are missing; sequencing was by immunoSEQ multiplex PCR. Of tens of thousands of clones in the sample, 85% to 95% were seen once. Source material: PBMCs. The receptors come from a human donor in good health. Some clones in this sample may be carry-over from other donors' samples.

The chain has TRBV18 and TRBJ1-1, with D maybe TRBD1 (5 bases). Germline V lookup: CDR1 KGHSH, CDR2 LQKENI. V was cut by 3 bases and J by 7 bases, with 9 bases left in between. CDR3 length: 12 residues. CDR3 residues: CASSPLQGEAFF. The CDR3 nucleotides read TGTGCCAGCTCACCGCTCCAGGGTGAAGCTTTCTTT.

This clone was seen just once. The genes are TRBV4-3 and TRBJ1-2, with 8 bases matching TRBD1. Trimming took 4 bases from V and 5 from J; bases not matched to a gene: 15. Germline V lookup: CDR1 LGHNA, CDR2 YSLEER. The CDR3 extends over 17 amino acids. The chain's CDR3 is CASSLTAITGGQYGYTF. DNA of the CDR3: TGCGCCAGCAGCCTAACCGCCATAACAGGGGGTCAGTATGGCTACACCTTC.

The chain combines TRBV5-4 with TRBJ1-2; 8 bases agree with TRBD1. In germline, CDR1 is SGHNT, CDR2 YYREEE (reference sequence). Trimming at V came to 4 bases and at J to 7 bases, leaving 9 bases not matched to a gene. This CDR3 has 14 residues. The CDR3 DNA sequence: TGTGCCAGCAGCCGCGGACAGGGCTTAGGTGGCTACACCTTC. It encodes CASSRGQGLGGYTF.

This clone was observed a single time. The chain combines TRBV7-2 with TRBJ2-3; D perhaps matches TRBD2 (7 bases). The V gene lost 5 bases and the J gene lost 0 bases, with 12 bases spanning the gap. This CDR3 contains 15 residues. Germline V gene data show CDR1 as SGHTA and CDR2 as FQGNSA. CDR3 residues: CASSPSGTSTDTQYF. The CDR3, as DNA: TGTGCCAGCAGCCCAAGCGGGACAAGCACAGATACGCAGTATTTT. Supplemented by reference TRBV7-2 and TRBJ2-3, the full variable domain reads GAGVSQSPSNKVTEKGKDVELRCDPISGHTALYWYRQSLGQGLEFLIYFQGNSAPDKSGLPSDRFSAERTGGSVSTLTIQRTQQEDSAVYLCASSPSGTSTDTQYFGPGTRLTVL.

The genes are TRBV9 and TRBJ1-4; 7 nucleotides agree with TRBD1. The germline gives CDR1 SGDLS, CDR2 YYNGEE. There are 15 residues in the CDR3. V dropped 4 bases and J dropped 4; count of bases not matched to a gene: 7. The CDR3, as DNA: TGTGCCAGCAGCCTACGACAGGGAAATAATGAAAAACTGTTTTTT. Its translation: CASSLRQGNNEKLFF.

This chain uses TRBV30 with TRBJ1-5, with unresolved D. In germline, CDR1 is GTSNPN, CDR2 SVGIG (reference sequence). V was clipped by 3 bases and J by 6 bases, with 15 bases between them. The CDR3 spans 14 residues. CDR3 nucleotides: TGTGCCTGGAGCGAGGATCTGGGTTCTCAGCCCCAGCATTTT. Translating gives CAWSEDLGSQPQHF.

The J gene is TRBJ2-1, the V gene TRBV19, with 7 bases matching TRBD2. J lost 1 base, V lost 9 bases, and 3 bases had no gene match. The CDR3 sequence is 13 residues long. Germline V lookup: CDR1 LNHDA, CDR2 SQIVND (reference sequence). DNA for the CDR3: TGTGCCAGCGGACTAGTATCCTACAATGAGCAGTTCTTC. It translates to CASGLVSYNEQFF.

The V gene is TRBV6-6, the J gene TRBJ1-5; D uncertain. CDR1 and CDR2 from the germline V gene are MNHNY and SVGAGI (reference sequence). With 5 bases removed from V and 6 bases from J, the gap between germline ends came to 8 bases. The CDR3 has 12 residues. The CDR3 DNA follows: TGTGCCAGCAGTACTCCACCTCAGCCCCAGCATTTT. The encoded protein is CASSTPPQPQHF.

This chain links TRBV7-9 with TRBJ1-1, with D possibly matching TRBD1 (6 bases). Per germline, CDR1 SEHNR and CDR2 FQNEAQ (reference sequence). Between the trimmed V and J ends, which lost 11 bases and 4 bases, there was a span of 20 bases. This CDR3 is 14 amino acids long. The chain's CDR3 is CAGTLGGLGTEAFF. The DNA for the CDR3 is TGTGCCGGCACTCTGGGGGGGCTCGGCACTGAAGCTTTCTTT.

The V gene is TRBV11-1, the J gene TRBJ2-4, with D possibly TRBD2 on 5 matching bases. V was pared by 4 bases and J by 0 bases, with 13 bases between. In germline, CDR1 is SGHAT, CDR2 FQDESV (reference sequence). The length of the CDR3 is 16 residues. As DNA, the CDR3 is TGTGCCAGCAGCTACGGGATGCGTCTAGCCAAAAACATTCAGTACTTC. Its protein is CASSYGMRLAKNIQYF.

V and J are TRBV7-3 and TRBJ1-6; D ambiguous. Trimming stripped 8 bases from V and 9 bases from J, with 14 bases between. The CDR3 has 13 residues. Germline V lookup: CDR1 SGHTA, CDR2 FQGTGA. For the CDR3, the DNA is TGTGCCAGCGGCGAGGGTGTTAGTTCACCCCTCCACTTT. Encoded protein: CASGEGVSSPLHF.

The chain is built from TRBV6-4 and TRBJ2-2; TRBD2 agrees at 8 bases. The V gene's germline CDR1 is MRHNA and CDR2 SNTAGT. After removal of 9 bases from V and 5 bases from J, the junction contained 14 bases not matched to a gene. The CDR3 length is 16 residues. DNA for the CDR3: TGTGCCAGGGGGGCTCGAGCGGGAGAGGATACCGGGGAGCTGTTTTTT. As protein: CARGARAGEDTGELFF.

The chain is built from TRBV7-8 and TRBJ1-5; tentatively, D is TRBD1 (5 bases). V was shortened by 2 bases and J by 6 bases, with 8 bases between the two germline ends. Germline V gives CDR1 SGHVS, CDR2 FQNEAQ. The CDR3 is 13 residues long. The CDR3 nucleotides are TGTGCCAGCAGCTTATTCAGGGCTCAGCCCCAGCATTTT. Translating gives CASSLFRAQPQHF.

This sequence joins TRBV6-5 and TRBJ2-3; TRBD1 agrees at 9 bases. Germline loops: CDR1 MNHEY, CDR2 SVGAGI. After removal of 7 bases from V and 0 bases from J, the junction contained 2 bases not matched to a gene. The CDR3 runs to 14 residues. The CDR3 DNA follows: TGTGCCAGCAAAGACAGGGGGAGCACAGATACGCAGTATTTT. Its protein is CASKDRGSTDTQYF.

This chain links TRBV6-5 with TRBJ2-3; 8 bases map to TRBD2. J gave up 4 bases and V 2 bases, and 5 bases lay outside the gene matches. Germline lookup yields CDR1 MNHEY and CDR2 SVGAGI. The CDR3 covers 15 residues. DNA of the CDR3: TGTGCCAGCAGTTACGTCGGGGGGGCCTCAGATACGCAGTATTTT. This encodes CASSYVGGASDTQYF.

The chain combines TRBV9 with TRBJ2-5; TRBD2 aligns across 7 bases. V lost 4 bases to trimming and J lost 0 bases; unmatched junction nucleotides: 3. The CDR3 covers 14 residues. The germline CDR1 and CDR2 sequences are SGDLS and YYNGEE. CDR3 nucleotide sequence: TGTGCCAGCAGCCCGCGGGGGTACCAAGAGACCCAGTACTTC. It is translated as CASSPRGYQETQYF.

The V call is TRBV11-2, the J call TRBJ2-7, with a tentative D call TRBD1 (6 bases). CDR3 length equals 14 residues. Trimming cost V 0 bases and J 2 bases, with 8 bases left between them. Germline assignment: CDR1 SGHAT and CDR2 FQNNGV. Here the CDR3 DNA reads TGTGCCAGCAGCTTAGACAGGGGTCCCTACGAGCAGTACTTC. Its protein is CASSLDRGPYEQYF.

Points on this clone: The DNA is omitted, as the CDR3 cannot be located on it reliably, and the CDR3 follows TCRdb's listing. This sequence joins TRBV4-3 and TRBJ2-1; no check of the table's D call, TRBD2, against the DNA was made. CDR1 is LGHNA and CDR2 is YSLEER in the germline V gene. The CDR3 is 20 residues long, ends included. This chain's CDR3 is CASSQRRAGLAPEADNEQFF.

This clone showed up just once. This chain joins TRBV7-2 and TRBJ2-2; D ambiguous. This CDR3 is 15 amino acids long. The germline gives CDR1 SGHTA, CDR2 FQGNSA. V was clipped by 1 base and J by 4 bases, with 10 bases between them. The CDR3 region is CASSLVPIVTGELFF. The CDR3 region has the DNA TGTGCCAGCAGCTTAGTCCCCATAGTCACCGGGGAGCTGTTTTTT.